This TCR beta chain was retrieved from a study of neurological immune-mediated disorders. Regarding the study as a whole: HTLV-1-associated myelopathy had the most TCR clonal expansion, whereas multiple sclerosis had the least (lower than in healthy controls). None of the CDR3 amino acid sequences found in expanded clones was shared across subjects. This suggests that the TCR-beta repertoires were private in all groups.

Germline CDR1 reads MNHNY; CDR2 reads SVGAGI (reference sequence). The CDR3 extends over 11 amino acids. The ends were cut back, 6 bases at V and 6 bases at J, with 9 bases in the middle. This clonotype is judged medium-sized (0.01 to 0.1%). Its specificity is unknown. PBMCs stored at -80 C, 2 million in total, were the source of the unsorted libraries. cDNA was made by 5'RACE with 10-nucleotide random UMIs. TCRdb passed the 5' RACE reads through MiXCR, listing each CDR3 protein once. Of over 11,000 distinct CDR3 sequences in the sample, about 10% were seen once. The material sequenced was PBMCs. This receptor was identified in a woman between 35 and 50 years old in good health. The rearrangement links TRBV6-6 to TRBJ2-7; D not certain. CDR3 sequence (DNA): TGTGCCAGCAGCCTAGGGTTCGAGCAGTACTTC. It is translated as CASSLGFEQYF.